This record covers a single T cell receptor (beta chain). Its antigen remains unidentified. This specimen comes from a study of T cell responses to AZD1222 COVID-19 vaccine. Study observations and caveats: Spike-specific TCR breadth and depth rose after two AZD1222 doses. Spike was spanned by vaccine-associated CD4 TCRs, which were dominant at 160-218 and 743-854.

The repertoire was sequenced with immunoSEQ multiplex PCR; TCRdb's copy has only in-frame clones and lacks some. The table has 130,000 or so clones, under 90% seen once. Between the trimmed V and J ends, which lost 6 bases and 4 bases, there was a span of 14 bases. The V gene's germline CDR1 is SGDLS and CDR2 YYNGEE. This CDR3 spans 14 amino acids. The sequenced sample was peripheral blood, obtained on day 0 of AZD1222 vaccination. This TCR came from an adult in good health. The V and J genes are TRBV9 and TRBJ1-3; D is ambiguous. CDR3 sequence: CASNEGAAGNTIYF. The CDR3 bases are TGTGCCAGCAATGAGGGCGCGGCCGGAAACACCATATATTTT.